This T cell receptor (beta chain) was observed in a study of T cell changes during pregnancy in multiple sclerosis. Clones were sequenced by immunoSEQ multiplex PCR, and TCRdb holds only the in-frame ones, with some missing. Among under 50,000 clones listed, around 93% were seen once. The specimen comprised CD8+ T cells from peripheral blood mononuclear cells, sampled after pregnancy. This receptor was obtained from a female donor with multiple sclerosis, enrolled in a pregnancy study.

CDR3 in DNA: TGTGCCAGCAGCCCGCGCCCAGGAGGCCAAGAGACCCAGTACTTC. This codes for CASSPRPGGQETQYF. The chain carries TRBV6-6 and TRBJ2-5; D may be TRBD2 (5 bases). The CDR3 contains 15 residues. Deletions cut 6 bases from V and 1 base from J, with 15 bases between. Germline assignment: CDR1 MNHNY and CDR2 SVGAGI (reference sequence).